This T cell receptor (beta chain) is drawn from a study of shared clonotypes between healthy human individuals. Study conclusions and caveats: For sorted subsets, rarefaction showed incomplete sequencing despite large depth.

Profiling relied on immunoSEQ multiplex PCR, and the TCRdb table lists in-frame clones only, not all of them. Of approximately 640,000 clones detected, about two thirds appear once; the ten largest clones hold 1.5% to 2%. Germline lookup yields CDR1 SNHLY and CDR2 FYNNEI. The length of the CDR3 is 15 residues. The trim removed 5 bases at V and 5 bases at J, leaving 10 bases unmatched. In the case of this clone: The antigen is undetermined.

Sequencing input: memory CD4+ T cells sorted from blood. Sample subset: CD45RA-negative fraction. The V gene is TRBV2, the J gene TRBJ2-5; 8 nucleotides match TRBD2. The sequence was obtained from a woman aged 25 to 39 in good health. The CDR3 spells CASSRSGRVEETQYF. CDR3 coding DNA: TGTGCCAGCAGTCGAAGCGGGAGAGTTGAGGAGACCCAGTACTTC.